What follows describes a single T cell receptor (beta chain). The sample comes from a study of blood T cell repertoires in COVID-19. The wider study: Spain, Italy and the United States supplied samples that represented acute and convalescent COVID-19. Sources were T cells, B-cell-depleted T cells, or PBMCs; the material itself was cDNA or gDNA.

Original processing notes: How many nucleated cells were present was estimated from reference gene primer amplification. The protocol was immunoSEQ multiplex PCR, while the TCRdb copy is restricted to in-frame clones and leaves out a portion. V, J and clone size reflect that table, while D and trimming were determined from the DNA. The profile shows approximately 270,000 clones, about 85% of them singletons. Seattle patients were enrolled during active infection and followed longitudinally. Looked up from germline, CDR1 is SEHNR and CDR2 is FQNEAQ (reference sequence). The trim removed 5 bases at V and 5 bases at J, leaving 15 bases unmatched. This CDR3 is built from 18 residues.

The chain joins TRBV7-9 to TRBJ2-2; 9 bases line up with TRBD2. Source material: peripheral blood. The receptor was derived from a human donor with COVID-19, enrolled during active disease. The donor label of this sample is uncertain. CDR3 sequence reads: CASSPGGSGSAGTGELFF. The CDR3 DNA reads TGTGCCAGCAGCCCAGGGGGTAGCGGGAGTGCCGGTACCGGGGAGCTGTTTTTT.